The 19 T cell receptor beta chains given below trace back to one sample, sequenced in a study of cytomegalovirus exposure and HLA in healthy donors. The PCR employed 60 Vbeta primers together with 13 Jbeta primers. Only in-frame clones appear in the TCRdb table, and some are missing; sequencing was by immunoSEQ multiplex PCR. The repertoire holds approximately 170,000 clones, approximately 81% seen once, with 1% in the top ten. Source material: PBMCs. Every receptor here comes from a boy between 2 and 10 years old in good health and CMV-seronegative.

The chain carries TRBV28 and TRBJ1-2; 7 nucleotides match TRBD1. There are 11 residues in the CDR3. Germline V CDR1 and CDR2: MDHEN, SYDVKM. The J segment lost 11 bases and the V segment lost 4 bases, leaving 4 bases of the junction unmatched. CDR3 sequence: CASSSDRVYTF. The CDR3 DNA reads as TGTGCCAGCAGTTCCGACAGGGTATACACCTTC.

For this clone: Other DNA sequences in the same sample also yield this CDR3. The chain couples TRBV5-1 to TRBJ2-5; 7 nucleotides agree with TRBD2. The CDR3 has 13 amino acids. Trimming took 2 bases from V and 4 from J; bases not matched to a gene: 2. Germline V lookup: CDR1 SGHRS, CDR2 YFSETQ. CDR3 loop: CASSLAGLETQYF. For the CDR3, the DNA is TGCGCCAGCAGCTTAGCGGGGTTAGAGACCCAGTACTTC.

This chain connects TRBV10-3 to TRBJ1-2; 9 nucleotides agree with TRBD1. Trimming cost V 6 bases and J 6 bases; bases outside gene matches: 17. Germline CDR1 reads ENHRY; CDR2 reads SYGVKD. The CDR3 covers 17 residues. Written as DNA, the CDR3 is TGTGCCATCAGCGACGGCCCGGACAGGGGATTGGAACATGGCTACACCTTC. This encodes CAISDGPDRGLEHGYTF.

The V and J genes are TRBV7-9 and TRBJ1-4; D unclear. The CDR3 extends over 16 amino acids. CDR1 and CDR2 from the germline V gene are SEHNR and FQNEAQ (reference sequence). The ends were cut back, 4 bases at V and 0 bases at J, with 12 bases in the middle. The CDR3 spells CASSSVEVSTNEKLFF. DNA for the CDR3: TGTGCCAGCAGCTCGGTCGAGGTCTCAACTAATGAAAAACTGTTTTTT.

The J gene is TRBJ2-5, the V gene TRBV4-2; 9 bases map to TRBD2. In germline, CDR1 is LGHNA, CDR2 YNFKEQ. The J segment lost 2 bases and the V segment lost 4 bases, leaving 8 bases of the junction unmatched. CDR3 size: 16 residues. Here the CDR3 reads CASSRTGTSSQETQYF. The DNA for the CDR3 is TGTGCCAGCAGCCGGACCGGGACTAGCTCGCAAGAGACCCAGTACTTC.

This rearrangement joins TRBV7-3 to TRBJ2-7; 8 positions agree with TRBD2. The CDR3 runs to 15 residues. From germline, CDR1 is SGHTA and CDR2 FQGTGA. V shed 0 bases, J shed 4 bases, and the junction held 5 bases outside the gene matches. The CDR3: CASSLTREVVYEQYF. In nucleotides, the CDR3 is TGTGCCAGCAGCTTAACGCGGGAGGTAGTATACGAGCAGTACTTC.

The chain joins TRBV7-6 to TRBJ1-1; D unresolved. The CDR3 sequence is 13 residues long. V was pared by 5 bases and J by 1 base, with 8 bases between. The V gene's germline CDR1 is SGHVS and CDR2 FNYEAQ. The CDR3 sequence is CASSLEGNTEAFF. The CDR3 DNA reads as TGTGCCAGCAGCCTGGAGGGGAACACTGAAGCTTTCTTT.

Notes on this clone: One junction end does not reproduce the germline sequence, and a read error may be involved. This sequence joins TRBV11-2 and TRBJ2-7, with D perhaps matching TRBD1 (5 bases). The germline CDR1 and CDR2 sequences are SGHAT and FQNNGV. CDR3 length: 15 residues. The CDR3 DNA reads as TGTGCCGGCAGCTCCGACCGACAGCTCTCCTACGAGCAGTACTTC. Amino acids: CAGSSDRQLSYEQYF.

The V and J genes are TRBV6-1 and TRBJ1-2; D ambiguous. V was trimmed by 3 bases and J by 5 bases, leaving 19 bases between them. The CDR3 covers 16 residues. Germline V lookup: CDR1 MNHNS, CDR2 SASEGT. This CDR3 reads CASSEVISMGRYGYTF. The CDR3 nucleotides are TGTGCCAGCAGTGAGGTCATTAGCATGGGTCGGTATGGCTACACCTTC.

The chain joins TRBV4-1 to TRBJ1-1, with TRBD1 identical over 9 bases. Germline V CDR1 and CDR2: MGHRA, YSYEKL. J was trimmed by 5 bases and V by 3 bases; bases with no gene match: 1. The CDR3 loop spans 13 amino acids. The CDR3 DNA sequence: TGCGCCAGCAGCCAGGACAGGGGTACTGAAGCTTTCTTT. It specifies CASSQDRGTEAFF.

This chain connects TRBV11-2 to TRBJ2-7, with 9 bases identical to TRBD2. V was pared by 5 bases and J by 6 bases, with 2 bases of the junction left unmatched. Germline V lookup: CDR1 SGHAT, CDR2 FQNNGV. The CDR3 has 12 amino acids. CDR3 DNA: TGTGCCAGCAGCCAGGGACTAGCCGAGCAGTACTTC. It encodes CASSQGLAEQYF.

V usage is TRBV5-4 and J usage is TRBJ2-5, with 7 bases that match TRBD2. The junction had 6 bases not matched to a gene; V was cut back by 3 bases and J by 1 base. CDR1 and CDR2 (germline): SGHNT, YYREEE (reference sequence). This CDR3 is 15 amino acids long. CDR3 protein: CASSWKLAPQETQYF. In nucleotides, the CDR3 is TGTGCCAGCAGCTGGAAACTAGCGCCCCAAGAGACCCAGTACTTC. The full variable domain, in which reference TRBV5-4 and TRBJ2-5 provide the parts outside the CDR3, is ETGVTQSPTHLIKTRGQQVTLRCSSQSGHNTVSWYQQALGQGPQFIFQYYREEENGRGNFPPRFSGLQFPNYSSELNVNALELDDSALYLCASSWKLAPQETQYFGPGTRLLVL.

The rearrangement links TRBV6-5 to TRBJ2-7; 7 positions agree with TRBD1. J lost 3 bases, V lost 8 bases, and 7 bases had no gene match. CDR1 is MNHEY, CDR2 SVGAGI, per germline. This CDR3 region has 13 residues. Here the CDR3 reads CASSLRDSYEQYF. The DNA of the CDR3 is TGTGCCAGCTCTCTCCGGGACAGCTACGAGCAGTACTTC.

This chain joins TRBV5-6 and TRBJ2-3; D gene unclear. The CDR3 sequence is 15 residues long. Germline lookup yields CDR1 SGHDT and CDR2 YYEEEE. Trimming took 4 bases from V and 0 from J, leaving 12 bases between them. For the CDR3, the DNA is TGTGCCAGCAGCCTTGACTTCACTAGCACAGATACGCAGTATTTT. Protein sequence: CASSLDFTSTDTQYF.

The V and J genes are TRBV19 and TRBJ2-1; 8 bases match TRBD2. Germline V CDR1 and CDR2: LNHDA, SQIVND (reference sequence). Unmatched junction bases numbered 12, after V lost 3 bases and J lost 5 bases. This CDR3 spans 17 amino acids. CDR3 in amino acids: CASSIGWSRGANNEQFF. DNA for the CDR3: TGTGCCAGTAGTATCGGTTGGTCGCGGGGGGCCAACAATGAGCAGTTCTTC.

The rearrangement uses TRBV12-5 and TRBJ2-2; weak D call: TRBD2 (5 bases). Trimming stripped 0 bases from V and 1 base from J, with 15 bases between. The CDR3 covers 18 residues. CDR1 and CDR2 from the germline V gene are LGHNT and FRNRAP. The CDR3 is CASGLVLGLSGNTGELFF. The CDR3 DNA follows: TGTGCTAGTGGTTTGGTACTAGGACTCAGCGGGAACACCGGGGAGCTGTTTTTT.

The chain couples TRBV5-1 to TRBJ1-1, with D maybe TRBD1 (5 bases). CDR3 length equals 12 residues. Looked up from germline, CDR1 is SGHRS and CDR2 is YFSETQ. V dropped 0 bases and J dropped 7 bases, with 7 bases sitting between them. CDR3 nucleotide sequence: TGCGCCAGCAGCTTGGAGGGGCTTGAAGCTTTCTTT. Amino acids: CASSLEGLEAFF. The complete variable domain, with remaining parts taken from reference TRBV5-1 and TRBJ1-1, reads KAGVTQTPRYLIKTRGQQVTLSCSPISGHRSVSWYQQTPGQGLQFLFEYFSETQRNKGNFPGRFSGRQFSNSRSEMNVSTLELGDSALYLCASSLEGLEAFFGQGTRLTVV.

The chain employs TRBV5-8 and TRBJ1-2; D unresolved. Per the germline V gene, CDR1 is SGHTS and CDR2 is YDEGEE. V dropped 2 bases and J dropped 4 bases, with 12 bases sitting between them. This CDR3 comprises 14 residues. In DNA form, the CDR3 reads TGTGCCAGCAGCTTTGAGGGAATCAGCTATGGCTACACCTTC. Its protein product is CASSFEGISYGYTF.

This clone was observed a few times. The V and J genes are TRBV6-1 and TRBJ2-7; 9 positions agree with TRBD2. The CDR3 has 14 amino acids. The ends lost 4 bases at V and 1 base at J; junction bases unmatched: 2. CDR1 is MNHNS and CDR2 is SASEGT in the germline V gene. Written as DNA, the CDR3 is TGTGCCAGCAGTGCGACTAGCGGATCCTACGAGCAGTACTTC. This gives the protein CASSATSGSYEQYF.